These 30 T cell receptor beta chains came from one sample sequenced in a study of T cell responses to AZD1222 COVID-19 vaccine (dated by TCRdb to the early 2020s). The library was built by means of the immunoSEQ multiplex PCR assay. TCRdb took over this immuneACCESS table, retaining in-frame rearrangements with V and J assigned. Such tables are incomplete; in checked studies, under half of the missing clones stem from an unresolved V gene, and the remainder is unexplained. The sample data list some 250,000 clones, and approximately 94% of these were observed just once. The ten largest make up around 0.57% of the sample. Taken with the paper, the label for time point translates to: about 28 days (+/-7) after the second vaccine dose. The sequencing here drew on peripheral blood, taken 28 days after the second AZD1222 dose. All receptors come from an adult who received the AZD1222 COVID-19 vaccine.

The rearrangement joins TRBV5-8 to TRBJ1-1; a weak D match, TRBD1 (5 bases). Germline V gene data show CDR1 as SGHTS and CDR2 as YDEGEE. V shed 7 bases and J shed 0 bases, with 19 bases lying between them. The CDR3 has 16 residues. CDR3 sequence reads: CASLYSGTLLNTEAFF. CDR3 nucleotide sequence: TGTGCCAGCCTTTATTCCGGGACCCTGTTGAACACTGAAGCTTTCTTT.

V and J are TRBV2 and TRBJ2-7; D may be TRBD1 or TRBD2 (5 bases each). V lost 2 bases and J 7 bases, leaving 6 bases between the germline ends. Germline CDR1 reads SNHLY; CDR2 reads FYNNEI. The CDR3 contains 11 residues. Here the CDR3 DNA reads TGTGCCAGCAGTGAATGGGGGGAGCAGTACTTC. Translated, it gives CASSEWGEQYF.

The CDR3 sequence is CASSYPPTGQFF. CDR3 DNA sequence: TGTGCCAGCAGTTACCCCCCTACTGGGCAGTTCTTC. The rearrangement joins TRBV6-8 to TRBJ2-1; D unclear. This CDR3 is 12 amino acids long. V gave up 2 bases and J gave up 12 bases, with 11 bases separating them. Germline CDR1 is MNHGY and CDR2 is SAAAGT.

Points on this clone: Different DNA sequences within this sample yield the same CDR3. The CDR3 DNA is TGTGCCAGCAGCGATGGGGGCTATGGCTACACCTTC. This gives the protein CASSDGGYGYTF. J is TRBJ1-2 and V is TRBV25-1; TRBD1 is a possible D gene (5 bases). CDR3 length: 12 residues. In germline, CDR1 is MGHDK, CDR2 SYGVNS. Trimming stripped 6 bases from V and 4 bases from J, with 9 bases between.

This clone was detected only once. The genes are TRBV9 and TRBJ1-1, with a possible D match to TRBD1 (5 bases). There are 14 residues in the CDR3. Germline CDR1 reads SGDLS; CDR2 reads YYNGEE. V was clipped by 4 bases and J by 1 base, with 11 bases between them. CDR3 region: CASSSQGQNTEAFF. The CDR3 nucleotides are TGTGCCAGCAGCTCGCAGGGTCAGAACACTGAAGCTTTCTTT. Full variable domain (outside the CDR3, taken from reference TRBV9 and TRBJ1-1): DSGVTQTPKHLITATGQRVTLRCSPRSGDLSVYWYQQSLDQGLQFLIQYYNGEERAKGNILERFSAQQFPDLHSELNLSSLELGDSALYFCASSSQGQNTEAFFGQGTRLTVV.

The V and J genes are TRBV7-9 and TRBJ1-2, with D possibly matching TRBD1 (5 bases). With 6 bases removed from V and 4 bases from J, the gap between germline ends came to 15 bases. Germline lookup yields CDR1 SEHNR and CDR2 FQNEAQ (reference sequence). The CDR3 consists of 14 residues. The CDR3 bases are TGTGCCAGCAGTCGAGCGGGGGGTCCCTATGGCTACACCTTC. It translates to CASSRAGGPYGYTF.

This chain links TRBV7-2 with TRBJ1-1, with D uncertain. V lost 1 base and J lost 7, with 13 bases in between. Germline V gene sequence: CDR1 SGHTA, CDR2 FQGNSA. The CDR3 has 14 residues. In DNA, the CDR3 is TGTGCCAGCAGCTTAGGAAGTGGAAGGATTGAAGCTTTCTTT. Its translation is CASSLGSGRIEAFF.

The chain carries TRBV5-1 and TRBJ1-1; D call uncertain. CDR3 length: 14 amino acids. Trimming removed 2 bases from V and 1 base from J, with 9 bases in between. Germline-derived CDR1 and CDR2 are SGHRS and YFSETQ. CDR3 coding DNA: TGCGCCAGCAGCTTTGATGTTCGGAACACTGAAGCTTTCTTT. This codes for CASSFDVRNTEAFF.

This sequence joins TRBV4-3 and TRBJ2-1; D uncertain. Germline V CDR1 and CDR2: LGHNA, YSLEER. The V end lost 4 bases, the J end lost 0 bases, and 10 bases lay between the germline ends. This CDR3 region has 15 residues. The CDR3 loop reads CASSPSGYSYNEQFF. The CDR3 bases are TGCGCCAGCAGCCCTTCGGGTTACTCCTACAATGAGCAGTTCTTC.

The V call is TRBV5-1, the J call TRBJ2-3; TRBD2 agrees at 15 bases. Germline V CDR1 and CDR2: SGHRS, YFSETQ. V was clipped by 4 bases and J by 5 bases; unmatched bases: 11. The CDR3 is 18 residues long. CDR3: CASSPRTSGGALGDTQYF. As DNA, the CDR3 is TGCGCCAGCAGCCCAAGGACTAGCGGGGGGGCCTTGGGAGATACGCAGTATTTT.

The rearrangement joins TRBV29-1 to TRBJ2-2, with unresolved D. The germline V and J ends were trimmed by 3 bases and 4 bases, with 12 bases remaining between them. The CDR3 contains 14 residues. Germline loops: CDR1 SQVTM, CDR2 ANQGSEA. CDR3 DNA: TGCAGCGTTGATGGCGGAGCCAGCACCGGGGAGCTGTTTTTT. This translates into CSVDGGASTGELFF.

This sequence joins TRBV28 and TRBJ1-2; D remains unclear. CDR1 is MDHEN and CDR2 is SYDVKM in the germline V gene. This CDR3 is built from 13 residues. Trimming took 7 bases from V and 6 from J, leaving 15 bases between them. CDR3 region: CASTPRGANGYTF. CDR3 in DNA: TGTGCCAGCACCCCCCGGGGAGCCAATGGCTACACCTTC.

The CDR3 region is CASRRAGATYEQYF. The CDR3 DNA sequence: TGCGCCAGCAGAAGAGCGGGAGCTACCTACGAGCAGTACTTC. The chain employs TRBV5-1 and TRBJ2-7; 8 positions match TRBD2. The CDR3 runs 14 residues. Germline V CDR1 and CDR2: SGHRS, YFSETQ. Germline trimming cut 5 bases from V and 2 bases from J; bases unmatched to any gene: 6.

This CDR3 reads CASSVSGEGNQPQHF. The CDR3 region has the DNA TGTGCCAGCAGCGTTAGCGGGGAGGGCAATCAGCCCCAGCATTTT. The rearrangement uses TRBV7-9 and TRBJ1-5; D unclear. V was shortened by 5 bases and J by 2 bases, with 13 bases between the two germline ends. This CDR3 is 15 amino acids long. The V gene's germline CDR1 is SEHNR and CDR2 FQNEAQ (reference sequence).

The genes are TRBV7-2 and TRBJ2-3; the D is unclear. Between the trimmed V and J ends, which lost 5 bases and 5 bases, there was a span of 5 bases. Germline CDR1 and CDR2: SGHTA and FQGNSA. The CDR3 length is 11 residues. CDR3 sequence reads: CASSVIDTQYF. The CDR3 coding sequence is TGTGCCAGCAGCGTGATAGATACGCAGTATTTT.

The chain couples TRBV28 to TRBJ1-3; D is uncertain. The ends were cut back, 7 bases at V and 4 bases at J, with 14 bases in the middle. CDR1 MDHEN and CDR2 SYDVKM come from the germline V gene. The CDR3 length is 14 residues. The CDR3 sequence: CASISRGSGNTIYF. In DNA, the CDR3 is TGTGCCAGCATTTCTCGGGGATCGGGAAACACCATATATTTT.

The J gene is TRBJ1-5, the V gene TRBV28; D perhaps matches TRBD1 (6 bases). The CDR3 has 14 amino acids. Deletions cut 10 bases from V and 2 bases from J, with 15 bases between. Germline CDR1 is MDHEN and CDR2 is SYDVKM. The CDR3 sequence: CATFYRDGNQPQHF. Here the CDR3 DNA reads TGTGCCACCTTCTACAGGGACGGCAATCAGCCCCAGCATTTT.

The V and J genes are TRBV2 and TRBJ2-3; 15 nucleotides match TRBD2. The CDR3 covers 17 residues. The germline CDR1 and CDR2 sequences are SNHLY and FYNNEI. V trimming: 6 bases; J trimming: 3 bases; junction bases outside the gene matches: 7. CDR3: CASSRGLAGGQTDTQYF. The DNA of the CDR3 is TGTGCCAGCAGCCGCGGACTAGCGGGGGGGCAGACAGATACGCAGTATTTT.

This rearrangement joins TRBV19 to TRBJ1-1; D remains unclear. The V end lost 6 bases, the J end lost 1 base, and 9 bases lay between the germline ends. The germline V gene encodes CDR1 LNHDA and CDR2 SQIVND (reference sequence). The CDR3 contains 13 residues. The CDR3 region is CASSWGPNTEAFF. CDR3 in DNA: TGTGCCAGTAGCTGGGGTCCGAACACTGAAGCTTTCTTT.

V usage is TRBV6-5 and J usage is TRBJ2-7; D gene unclear. There are 16 residues in the CDR3. Germline values: CDR1 MNHEY, CDR2 SVGAGI. V was trimmed by 0 bases and J by 0 bases, leaving 12 bases between them. The CDR3 nucleotides read TGTGCCAGCAGTTACTCAAACAAGCTAAGCTCCTACGAGCAGTACTTC. Residues: CASSYSNKLSSYEQYF.

The chain has TRBV4-3 and TRBJ1-2; D unresolved. CDR3 length: 12 residues. V lost 1 base and J 8 bases, leaving 8 bases between the germline ends. Germline V gives CDR1 LGHNA, CDR2 YSLEER. CDR3 DNA: TGCGCCAGCAGCCAAGGGGGTCGCGGCTACACCTTC. Translating it yields CASSQGGRGYTF.

V gene TRBV9 combines with J gene TRBJ2-4, with 8 bases that match TRBD2. The CDR3 runs to 16 residues. V trimming: 4 bases; J trimming: 0 bases; junction bases outside the gene matches: 6. The germline CDR1 and CDR2 sequences are SGDLS and YYNGEE. CDR3 in DNA: TGTGCCAGCAGCCTCGACCTAGCGGGAGCCAAAAACATTCAGTACTTC. Translated: CASSLDLAGAKNIQYF.

The chain combines TRBV4-1 with TRBJ2-7; D perhaps matches TRBD1 (5 bases). The germline gives CDR1 MGHRA, CDR2 YSYEKL. V was pared by 0 bases and J by 0 bases, with 24 bases between. The CDR3 extends over 20 amino acids. The CDR3: CASSQDDPVRTDSPSYEQYF. CDR3 nucleotides: TGCGCCAGCAGCCAAGATGACCCAGTTCGCACCGACAGTCCCTCCTACGAGCAGTACTTC.

In its sample, this clone was seen a few times. The rearrangement uses TRBV9 and TRBJ2-7, with D possibly matching TRBD1 (7 bases). Trimming pared 2 bases from V and 3 bases from J, leaving 15 bases between. Germline assignment: CDR1 SGDLS and CDR2 YYNGEE. This CDR3 region has 15 residues. CDR3 loop: CASSVGGTGVYEQYF. The CDR3 DNA reads TGTGCCAGCAGCGTGGGGGGCACAGGGGTCTACGAGCAGTACTTC. The variable domain in full, completed from reference TRBV9 and TRBJ2-7, reads DSGVTQTPKHLITATGQRVTLRCSPRSGDLSVYWYQQSLDQGLQFLIQYYNGEERAKGNILERFSAQQFPDLHSELNLSSLELGDSALYFCASSVGGTGVYEQYFGPGTRLTVT.

The chain joins TRBV18 to TRBJ1-6; 7 bases map to TRBD1. Trimming removed 3 bases from V and 7 bases from J; junction bases left unmatched: 9. Per the germline V gene, CDR1 is KGHSH and CDR2 is LQKENI. There are 16 residues in the CDR3. In nucleotides, the CDR3 is TGTGCCAGCTCACCGAGGCAGGGGGGATTGAATTCACCCCTCCACTTT. Amino acid sequence: CASSPRQGGLNSPLHF.

This clone was observed a single time. The chain is built from TRBV27 and TRBJ1-6; no firm D call. CDR1 is MNHEY, CDR2 SMNVEV, per germline (reference sequence). V dropped 7 bases and J dropped 4 bases, with 17 bases sitting between them. The CDR3 length is 16 residues. For the CDR3, the DNA is TGTGCCAGCAACGTAAGCGGTTCGAGGTATAATTCACCCCTCCACTTT. Protein sequence: CASNVSGSRYNSPLHF.

This sequence joins TRBV3-1 (or the pseudogene TRBV3-2) and TRBJ1-2; perhaps TRBD1 as D (5 bases). Trimming shortened V by 1 base and J by 6 bases, and 12 bases separated the two germline ends. The CDR3 has 14 amino acids. Germline CDR1 LGHDT, CDR2 YNNKEL (reference sequence). CDR3 coding DNA: TGTGCCAGCAGCCAAGTGGTAGGGGAAGATGGCTACACCTTC. It translates to CASSQVVGEDGYTF.

The chain carries TRBV28 and TRBJ1-1, with D possibly TRBD1 on 6 matching bases. The length of the CDR3 is 14 residues. Germline CDR1 MDHEN, CDR2 SYDVKM. Trimming took 3 bases from V and 4 from J, leaving 12 bases between them. The CDR3 region has the DNA TGTGCCAGCAGTTTCTACAGGGAGAGCACTGAAGCTTTCTTT. Protein sequence: CASSFYRESTEAFF. The whole variable domain, filled in from reference TRBV28 and TRBJ1-1, reads DVKVTQSSRYLVKRTGEKVFLECVQDMDHENMFWYRQDPGLGLRLIYFSYDVKMKEKGDIPEGYSVSREKKERFSLILESASTNQTSMYLCASSFYRESTEAFFGQGTRLTVV.

This clone was counted once. The chain joins TRBV4-1 to TRBJ1-2; D is ambiguous. From germline, CDR1 is MGHRA and CDR2 YSYEKL. The CDR3 spans 14 residues. The ends were cut back, 1 base at V and 1 base at J, with 7 bases in the middle. The CDR3 spells CASSQVADNYGYTF. CDR3 bases: TGCGCCAGCAGCCAAGTAGCCGATAACTATGGCTACACCTTC.

This chain uses TRBV27 with TRBJ2-2, with 11 nucleotides matching TRBD1. The CDR3 runs 17 residues. Per the germline V gene, CDR1 is MNHEY and CDR2 is SMNVEV (reference sequence). V shed 3 bases, J shed 4 bases, and the junction held 7 bases outside the gene matches. CDR3 nucleotides: TGTGCCAGCAGTTTCCCGGACAGGGGGCAGGTCACCGGGGAGCTGTTTTTT. Translated, it gives CASSFPDRGQVTGELFF.